This T cell receptor (beta chain) was obtained from a study of blood T cell repertoires in COVID-19 (dated by TCRdb to the early 2020s). With respect to the entire study: Collaborator samples came from the United States, Italy and Spain and covered acute and convalescent phases of COVID-19. Samples were obtained from the ongoing ImmuneRACE study (first 160 participants) and from 1,254 subjects provided by 6 global collaborators. The repertoires were made available in a free public database intended to serve as a resource for research on the immune response to SARS-CoV-2. A de-identified subject ID, COVID-19 status, age in years and sex were almost always included in the sample metadata. Where available, HLA class I and class II types were taken from metadata supplied by the sample provider and were not determined by assay-based typing. The material from the prospective study consisted of cDNA or gDNA derived from T cells, B-cell-depleted T cells, or PBMCs. Subjects who had been exposed to COVID-19, were actively infected with it, or had recovered from it provided the deeply sampled blood TCRbeta repertoires that made up the dataset.

Deletion took 5 bases off V and 5 bases off J, with a span of 12 bases between the germline ends. CDR1 is given as SGHVS and CDR2 as FQNEAQ, both from the germline V gene. The CDR3 spans 14 residues, from the cysteine through the phenylalanine. The only DNA kept is the CDR3, 42 bases in frame from the first base. Concerning this clone: The antigen this receptor binds is unknown. Base qualities were left out, and no much larger clone turns up one base away.

Here is what the overall study found, with its caveats: The quantity of clinical and demographic metadata differed by source and by participant and was supplied without curation.

Whole blood was collected in K2EDTA tubes by collaborating institutions according to the institutions' own protocols. Collaborator samples were shipped for TCRbeta analysis as frozen whole blood, isolated PBMCs, or DNA extracted from either sample type. TCRbeta CDR3 regions were amplified from genomic DNA using the immunoSEQ Assay, a bias-controlled multiplex PCR. The source study handled its data this way. Nucleated cell counts per sample were estimated from amplification of reference gene primers within the assay. To quantify the absolute abundance of each unique TCRbeta CDR3 rearrangement, sequence reads were collapsed and filtered. For each sample, productive Simpson clonality was calculated as the square root of Simpson's diversity index across productive rearrangements. TCRdb stores this immuneACCESS table with in-frame sequences only. Part of the clones is absent; in the studies checked, under half of the shortfall reflects unresolved V genes, and no reason is known for the rest. V, J and clone size reflect that table, while D and trimming were determined from the DNA. The sample table contains 150,000 or so clones; only one count was recorded for approximately 91% of them. The ten largest clones take up less than 2.5% of the sample.

The TCR sequence derives from a man between 18 and 35 years old with acute or convalescent COVID-19. Material for sequencing was peripheral blood. The chain uses TRBV7-8 and TRBJ2-2; the D gene cannot be named for sure. The CDR3 amino acid sequence is: CASSPRLATGELFF. At the DNA level, the sequence is TGTGCCAGCAGCCCTCGTTTAGCTACCGGGGAGCTGTTTTTT.